The 16 T cell receptor beta chains below all came from one sample that was sequenced in a study of T cells after yellow fever vaccination. MiXCR, applied by TCRdb to the 5' RACE reads, yields one record per CDR3 protein. This table has about 210,000 distinct CDR3 sequences, around 6.7% appearing once. Sequences were derived from CD4+ T cells sorted from PBMCs, sampled on the day of the yellow fever booster vaccination. All receptors come from a man aged 25 to 45 who received the YFV17D yellow fever vaccine.

This clonotype was picked up a small number of times. The rearrangement joins TRBV20-1 to TRBJ2-3; D is unresolved. The CDR3 extends over 13 amino acids. The V end lost 6 bases, the J end lost 0 bases, and 10 bases lay between the germline ends. The germline V gene has CDR1 DFQATT and CDR2 SNEGSKA (reference sequence). The CDR3 nucleotides are TGCAGTGCGCGAACCCAGAGCACAGATACGCAGTATTTT. Translation: CSARTQSTDTQYF.

This clonotype was picked up a small number of times. V gene TRBV7-2 combines with J gene TRBJ2-3; 7 nucleotides agree with TRBD2. V lost 9 bases, J lost 5 bases, and 11 bases stayed unmatched. The germline V gene has CDR1 SGHTA and CDR2 FQGNSA. The CDR3 totals 14 residues. In DNA form, the CDR3 reads TGTGCCAGAGTCCCCCCTGGGAGGGAAGATACGCAGTATTTT. Amino acids: CARVPPGREDTQYF. Based on the CDR3 plus reference TRBV7-2 and TRBJ2-3, the full variable domain is GAGVSQSPSNKVTEKGKDVELRCDPISGHTALYWYRQSLGQGLEFLIYFQGNSAPDKSGLPSDRFSAERTGGSVSTLTIQRTQQEDSAVYLCARVPPGREDTQYFGPGTRLTVL.

This clonotype was recorded at least ten times. The chain joins TRBV6-5 to TRBJ2-2; 7 bases are shared with TRBD1. Germline loops: CDR1 MNHEY, CDR2 SVGAGI. V lost 0 bases and J lost 4; bases outside the gene matches: 2. The CDR3 length is 15 residues. This CDR3 is CASSYSNRGTGELFF. CDR3 nucleotides: TGTGCCAGCAGTTACTCGAACAGGGGCACCGGGGAGCTGTTTTTT.

J is TRBJ2-3 and V is TRBV20-1; 7 bases are shared with TRBD2. V gave up 0 bases and J gave up 5 bases; unmatched junction bases: 14. CDR3 length: 17 residues. The germline V gene encodes CDR1 DFQATT and CDR2 SNEGSKA (reference sequence). CDR3 sequence reads: CSARDYPATSRIDTQYF. The CDR3 bases are TGCAGTGCTAGAGATTACCCGGCGACTAGCAGAATAGATACGCAGTATTTT.

The chain recombines TRBV27 with TRBJ1-2; D is perhaps TRBD1 (6 bases). The ends were cut back, 5 bases at V and 3 bases at J, with 13 bases in the middle. Germline V gene sequence: CDR1 MNHEY, CDR2 SMNVEV (reference sequence). The CDR3 contains 14 residues. The DNA for the CDR3 is TGTGCCAGCAGTCGTGGAGGGGGATACTATGGCTACACCTTC. Translating it yields CASSRGGGYYGYTF.

This clonotype was seen repeatedly, ten times or more. This chain uses TRBV20-1 with TRBJ2-3; TRBD2 matches 12 bases. The CDR3 sequence is 16 residues long. Germline V CDR1 and CDR2: DFQATT, SNEGSKA (reference sequence). Losses at the gene ends were 1 base for V and 3 bases for J; bases not matched to a gene: 5. For the CDR3, the DNA is TGCAGTGCTAGAGGACTAGCGGGAGTAGTAACAGATACGCAGTATTTT. Translating gives CSARGLAGVVTDTQYF.

Ten or more counts support this clonotype. The J gene is TRBJ2-3, the V gene TRBV7-6; D perhaps matches TRBD1 (6 bases). The end of the DNA fits TRBJ1-5 better, so the J call may be wrong. Germline V gives CDR1 SGHVS, CDR2 FNYEAQ. The CDR3 has 15 residues. In nucleotides, the CDR3 is TGTGCCAGCGGTAGGGGGGAGAGGGTGGCAGATACGCAGCATTTT. Its protein product is CASGRGERVADTQHF.

The chain carries TRBV7-8 and TRBJ1-3; D unresolved. This CDR3 region has 16 residues. Germline values: CDR1 SGHVS, CDR2 FQNEAQ. V lost 5 bases to trimming and J lost 0 bases, with 14 bases between them. CDR3: CASSRGGEHSGNTIYF. For the CDR3, the DNA is TGTGCCAGCAGCCGGGGTGGCGAACACTCTGGAAACACCATATATTTT.

This clonotype was seen a handful of times. The rearrangement links TRBV19 to TRBJ2-3, with 9 bases aligning to TRBD1. V trimming: 11 bases; J trimming: 5 bases; junction bases outside the gene matches: 5. Germline CDR1 and CDR2: LNHDA and SQIVND (reference sequence). CDR3 length: 12 residues. CDR3 coding DNA: TGTGCCCGGACAGGGGTTCTAGATACGCAGTATTTT. It encodes CARTGVLDTQYF.

As concerns this clonotype: Being one base from a much bigger clone, this may be a read error. The J gene is TRBJ2-1, the V gene TRBV5-1; D possibly corresponds to TRBD2 (6 bases). CDR3 length equals 15 residues. Germline V gives CDR1 SGHRS, CDR2 YFSETQ. Here the CDR3 reads CASSLAPGLNNEEFF. In DNA, the CDR3 is TGCGCCAGCAGCTTGGCCCCGGGACTTAACAATGAGGAGTTCTTC.

The chain links TRBV19 to TRBJ2-7; 9 nucleotides align to TRBD1. With 7 bases clipped from V and 0 bases from J, the junction kept 4 bases outside the gene matches. The CDR3 runs to 14 residues. In germline, CDR1 is LNHDA, CDR2 SQIVND (reference sequence). Here the CDR3 DNA reads TGTGCCAGTAAGGGGGACAGGGCCTCCTACGAGCAGTACTTC. Protein sequence: CASKGDRASYEQYF.

This clonotype has ten or more counts. The chain joins TRBV5-1 to TRBJ1-4; TRBD1 is a possible D gene (5 bases). The germline V gene has CDR1 SGHRS and CDR2 YFSETQ. Between the trimmed V and J ends, which lost 3 bases and 5 bases, there was a span of 14 bases. The CDR3 spans 15 residues. The CDR3 region is CASSSEGTANEKLFF. The CDR3 bases are TGCGCCAGCAGCTCGGAAGGGACGGCAAATGAAAAACTGTTTTTT.

This clonotype has ten or more counts. As DNA, the CDR3 is TGTGCCAGCACCCCCGACCGGAACAATCAGCCCCAGCATTTT. Its translation is CASTPDRNNQPQHF. The genes are TRBV2 and TRBJ1-5, with no clear D. The CDR3 is made up of 14 amino acids. V lost 7 bases and J 3 bases, leaving 13 bases between the germline ends. Per the germline V gene, CDR1 is SNHLY and CDR2 is FYNNEI.

This clonotype was recorded many times. The chain couples TRBV28 to TRBJ1-5; tentative D call: TRBD1 (6 bases). The germline V gene has CDR1 MDHEN and CDR2 SYDVKM. V gave up 6 bases and J gave up 0 bases, with 9 bases separating them. This CDR3 comprises 14 residues. The CDR3 DNA is TGTGCCAGCAGAAGGGGGGGTAGCAATCAGCCCCAGCATTTT. The encoded protein is CASRRGGSNQPQHF.

This clonotype has a count of ten or more. This chain joins TRBV12-5 and TRBJ2-1, with D possibly called TRBD1 or TRBD2 (6 bases each). Deletions cut 6 bases from V and 10 bases from J, with 10 bases between. CDR3 length: 11 residues. Germline values: CDR1 LGHNT, CDR2 FRNRAP. The CDR3 DNA follows: TGTGCTAGTGGACAGGGAGGCGAGCAGTTCTTC. Translated, it gives CASGQGGEQFF.

This clonotype was detected a few times. This rearrangement joins TRBV20-1 to TRBJ2-7, with 12 bases aligning to TRBD2. The CDR3 loop spans 15 amino acids. The J segment lost 3 bases and the V segment lost 0 bases, leaving 3 bases of the junction unmatched. Per the germline V gene, CDR1 is DFQATT and CDR2 is SNEGSKA (reference sequence). Here the CDR3 reads CSAREGTSGLYEQYF. The CDR3 DNA sequence: TGCAGTGCTAGAGAGGGGACTAGCGGGCTCTACGAGCAGTACTTC.